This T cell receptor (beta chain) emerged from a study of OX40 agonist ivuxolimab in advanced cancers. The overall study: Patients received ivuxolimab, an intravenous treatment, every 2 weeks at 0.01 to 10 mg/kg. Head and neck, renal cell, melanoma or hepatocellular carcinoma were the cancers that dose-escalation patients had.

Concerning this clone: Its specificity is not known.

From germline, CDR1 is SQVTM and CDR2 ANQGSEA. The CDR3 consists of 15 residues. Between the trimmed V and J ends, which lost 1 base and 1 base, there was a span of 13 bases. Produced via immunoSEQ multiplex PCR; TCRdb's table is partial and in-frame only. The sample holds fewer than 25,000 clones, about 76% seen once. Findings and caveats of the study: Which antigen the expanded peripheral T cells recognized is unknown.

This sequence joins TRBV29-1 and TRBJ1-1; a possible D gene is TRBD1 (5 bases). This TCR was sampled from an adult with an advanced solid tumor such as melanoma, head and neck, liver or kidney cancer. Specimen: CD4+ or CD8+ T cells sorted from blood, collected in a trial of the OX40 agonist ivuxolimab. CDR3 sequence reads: CSVEGVEGPNTEAFF. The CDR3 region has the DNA TGCAGCGTTGAAGGGGTGGAGGGACCGAACACTGAAGCTTTCTTT.